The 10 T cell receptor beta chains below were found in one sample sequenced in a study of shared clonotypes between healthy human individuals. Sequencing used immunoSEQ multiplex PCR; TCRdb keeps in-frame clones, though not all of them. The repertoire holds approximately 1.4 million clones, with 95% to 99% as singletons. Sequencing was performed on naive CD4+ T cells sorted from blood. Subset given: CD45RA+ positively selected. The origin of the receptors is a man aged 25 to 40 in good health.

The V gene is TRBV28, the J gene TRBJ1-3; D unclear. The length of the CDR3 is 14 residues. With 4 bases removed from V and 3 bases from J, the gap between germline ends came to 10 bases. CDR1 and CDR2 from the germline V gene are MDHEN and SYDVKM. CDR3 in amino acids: CASSSYGGGNTIYF. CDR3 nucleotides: TGTGCCAGCAGTTCCTATGGTGGTGGAAACACCATATATTTT.

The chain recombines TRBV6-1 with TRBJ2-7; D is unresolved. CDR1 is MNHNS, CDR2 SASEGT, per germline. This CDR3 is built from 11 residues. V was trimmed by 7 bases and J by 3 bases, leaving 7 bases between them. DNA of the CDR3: TGTGCCAGCATAGAGGTCTACGAGCAGTACTTC. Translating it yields CASIEVYEQYF.

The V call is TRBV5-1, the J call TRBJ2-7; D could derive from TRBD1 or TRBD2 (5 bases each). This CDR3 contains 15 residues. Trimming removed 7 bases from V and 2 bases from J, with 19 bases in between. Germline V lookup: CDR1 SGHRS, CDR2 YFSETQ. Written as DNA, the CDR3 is TGCGCCAGCGGAAAACCCGAGAGGGGACCCTACGAGCAGTACTTC. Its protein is CASGKPERGPYEQYF.

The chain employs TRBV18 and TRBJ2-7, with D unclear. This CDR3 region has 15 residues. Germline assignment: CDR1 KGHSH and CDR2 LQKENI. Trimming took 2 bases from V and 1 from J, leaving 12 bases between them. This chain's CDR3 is CASSPGPPWSYEQYF. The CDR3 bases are TGTGCCAGCTCACCAGGTCCCCCCTGGTCCTACGAGCAGTACTTC.

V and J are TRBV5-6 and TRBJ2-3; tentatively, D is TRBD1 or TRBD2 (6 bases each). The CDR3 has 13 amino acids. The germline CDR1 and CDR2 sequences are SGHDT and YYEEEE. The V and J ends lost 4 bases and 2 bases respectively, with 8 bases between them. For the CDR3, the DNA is TGTGCCAGCAGCCCGGGGGCCACAGATACGCAGTATTTT. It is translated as CASSPGATDTQYF.

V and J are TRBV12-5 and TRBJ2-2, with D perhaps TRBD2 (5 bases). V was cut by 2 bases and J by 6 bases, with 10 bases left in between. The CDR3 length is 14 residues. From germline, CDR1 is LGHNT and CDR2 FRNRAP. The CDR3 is CASGLSLRAGELFF. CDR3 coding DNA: TGTGCTAGTGGTTTGTCTTTGAGGGCCGGGGAGCTGTTTTTT.

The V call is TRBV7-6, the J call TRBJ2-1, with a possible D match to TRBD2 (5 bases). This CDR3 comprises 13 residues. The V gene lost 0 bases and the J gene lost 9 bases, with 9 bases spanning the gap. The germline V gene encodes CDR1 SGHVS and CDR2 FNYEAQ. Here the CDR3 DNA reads TGTGCCAGCAGCTTAGCGCTAGGGAGTGAGCAGTTCTTC. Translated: CASSLALGSEQFF.

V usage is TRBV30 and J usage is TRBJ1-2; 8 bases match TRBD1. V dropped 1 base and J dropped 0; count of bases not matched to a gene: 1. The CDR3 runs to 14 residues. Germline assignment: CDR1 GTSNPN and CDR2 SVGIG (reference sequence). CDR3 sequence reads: CAWSGTGTNYGYTF. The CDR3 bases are TGTGCCTGGAGTGGGACAGGGACTAACTATGGCTACACCTTC.

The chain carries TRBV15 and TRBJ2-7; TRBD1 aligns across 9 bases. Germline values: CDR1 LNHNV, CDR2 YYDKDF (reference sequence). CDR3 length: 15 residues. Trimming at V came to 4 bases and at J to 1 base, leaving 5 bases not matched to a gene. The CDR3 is CATSKRDRVSYEQYF. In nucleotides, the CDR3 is TGTGCCACCAGCAAGAGGGACAGGGTATCCTACGAGCAGTACTTC.

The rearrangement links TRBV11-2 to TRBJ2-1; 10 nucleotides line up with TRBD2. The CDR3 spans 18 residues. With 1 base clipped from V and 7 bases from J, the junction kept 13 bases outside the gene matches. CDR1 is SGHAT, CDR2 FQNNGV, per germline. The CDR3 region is CASSLGVWGVAGGNEQFF. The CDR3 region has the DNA TGTGCCAGCAGCTTAGGGGTCTGGGGAGTAGCGGGAGGTAATGAGCAGTTCTTC.